The clone carrying this T cell receptor beta chain was counted many times. Its target is not known. This sample is part of a study of T cells after yellow fever vaccination. Study outcomes and limitations: The secondary response was weaker but peaked faster, day 5 versus 15.

By 5'RACE template switching, TCR cDNA was produced, with a universal primer site and UMIs added in the process. TCRdb independently ran MiXCR on the 5' RACE reads; one entry per CDR3 protein. The table lists some 260,000 distinct CDR3 sequences, roughly 5% of them singletons, with 2.5% to 4% in the top ten. The CDR3 covers 18 residues. Germline V gives CDR1 SGHVS, CDR2 FQNEAQ. V trimming: 4 bases; J trimming: 0 bases; junction bases outside the gene matches: 8. This specimen was CD4+ T cells sorted from PBMCs, taken on the day of the yellow fever booster vaccination. The TCR originated in a man aged 18 to 30 who received the YFV17D yellow fever vaccine. The V gene is TRBV7-8, the J gene TRBJ2-2, with TRBD2 identical over 10 bases. The CDR3 DNA sequence: TGTGCCAGCAGCTCCCGGTTAGCGGGGGGCCCGAACACCGGGGAGCTGTTTTTT. Translating it yields CASSSRLAGGPNTGELFF.